The 5 T cell receptor beta chains in this list originate from one sample, sequenced in a study of early T cells in non-severe SARS-CoV-2 infection (TCRdb year 2021). Library generation was performed with 5' RACE. TCRdb names NextSeq 500 as the instrument used. The public sequencing data were trimmed at Q25 with fastp and processed into clonotypes with MiXCR by TCRdb, which kept only in-frame beta chains. Rows with a matching CDR3 protein are joined into one entry that keeps the most common DNA and genes. The sample table records 85,000 to 100,000 distinct CDR3 sequences; about 10% of these occur just once. The ten largest make up 5.1% of the sample. Material for sequencing was whole blood. These receptor sequences come from an adult who was a healthcare worker with PCR-confirmed SARS-CoV-2 infection or an uninfected control (not recorded which).

This clonotype was observed many times. The CDR3 loop reads CASSQRSSRSGANVLTF. The DNA for the CDR3 is TGTGCCAGCAGCCAGAGGTCGAGCCGCTCTGGGGCCAACGTCCTGACTTTC. The chain uses TRBV3-1 and TRBJ2-6; D remains ambiguous. V lost 3 bases and J lost 0, with 12 bases in between. The CDR3 consists of 17 residues. CDR1 and CDR2 from the germline V gene are LGHDT and YNNKEL (reference sequence).

The table lists this clonotype with many counts. The chain joins TRBV30 to TRBJ2-2; D unresolved. V was pared by 7 bases and J by 6 bases, with 9 bases between. Germline-derived CDR1 and CDR2 are GTSNPN and SVGIG (reference sequence). The CDR3 extends over 11 amino acids. The DNA for the CDR3 is TGTGCCTACCCTGGTTCCGGGGAGCTGTTTTTT. It is translated as CAYPGSGELFF.

This clonotype came up a few times. The chain carries TRBV7-2 and TRBJ2-7, with TRBD1 matching 7 bases. The ends lost 5 bases at V and 0 bases at J; junction bases unmatched: 7. The CDR3 consists of 15 residues. Germline CDR1 SGHTA, CDR2 FQGNSA. DNA for the CDR3: TGTGCCAGCAGCCCAGACAGGGCCGTCTCCTACGAGCAGTACTTC. Its translation: CASSPDRAVSYEQYF.

This clonotype was counted ten times or more. This chain connects TRBV7-9 to TRBJ2-7; either TRBD1 or TRBD2 may supply D (5 bases each). Germline values: CDR1 SEHNR, CDR2 FQNEAQ (reference sequence). Between the trimmed V and J ends, which lost 3 bases and 7 bases, there was a span of 7 bases. The CDR3 spans 11 residues. CDR3 DNA: TGTGCCAGCAGCTTGGGGGTGGAGCAGTACTTC. Its translation: CASSLGVEQYF. Supplemented by reference TRBV7-9 and TRBJ2-7, the full variable domain reads DTGVSQNPRHKITKRGQNVTFRCDPISEHNRLYWYRQTLGQGPEFLTYFQNEAQLEKSRLLSDRFSAERPKGSFSTLEIQRTEQGDSAMYLCASSLGVEQYFGPGTRLTVT.

The chain carries TRBV20-1 and TRBJ2-1; D gene unclear. Germline V gene lookup returns CDR1 DFQATT and CDR2 SNEGSKA (reference sequence). V lost 0 bases to trimming and J lost 3 bases, with 6 bases between them. CDR3 length: 13 amino acids. DNA for the CDR3: TGCAGTGCTAGAGATGGCCTCTACAATGAGCAGTTCTTC. Translated, it gives CSARDGLYNEQFF.